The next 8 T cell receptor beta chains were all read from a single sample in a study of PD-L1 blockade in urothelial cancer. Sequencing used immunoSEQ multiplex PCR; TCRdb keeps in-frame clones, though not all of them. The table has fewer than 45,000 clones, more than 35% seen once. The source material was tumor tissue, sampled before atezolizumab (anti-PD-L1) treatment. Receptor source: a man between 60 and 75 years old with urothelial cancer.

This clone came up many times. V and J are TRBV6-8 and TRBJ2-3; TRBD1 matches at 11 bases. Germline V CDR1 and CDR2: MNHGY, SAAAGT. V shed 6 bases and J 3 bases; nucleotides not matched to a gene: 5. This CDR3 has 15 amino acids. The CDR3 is CASRSGTGGTDTQYF. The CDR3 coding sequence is TGTGCCAGCAGATCCGGGACAGGGGGGACAGATACGCAGTATTTT.

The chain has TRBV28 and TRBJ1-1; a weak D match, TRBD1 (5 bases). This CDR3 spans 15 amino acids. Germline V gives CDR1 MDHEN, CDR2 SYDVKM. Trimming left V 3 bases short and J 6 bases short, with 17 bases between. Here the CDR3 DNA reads TGTGCCAGCAGTTTCCAAGGGAAGGGGTTATCTGAAGCTTTCTTT. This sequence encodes CASSFQGKGLSEAFF. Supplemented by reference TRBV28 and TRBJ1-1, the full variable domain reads DVKVTQSSRYLVKRTGEKVFLECVQDMDHENMFWYRQDPGLGLRLIYFSYDVKMKEKGDIPEGYSVSREKKERFSLILESASTNQTSMYLCASSFQGKGLSEAFFGQGTRLTVV.

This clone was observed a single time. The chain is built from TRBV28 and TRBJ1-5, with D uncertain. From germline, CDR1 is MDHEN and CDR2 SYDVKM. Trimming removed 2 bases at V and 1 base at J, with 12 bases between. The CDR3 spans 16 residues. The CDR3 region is CASSLIQERSNQPQHF. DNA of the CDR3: TGTGCCAGCAGTTTAATTCAGGAAAGAAGCAATCAGCCCCAGCATTTT.

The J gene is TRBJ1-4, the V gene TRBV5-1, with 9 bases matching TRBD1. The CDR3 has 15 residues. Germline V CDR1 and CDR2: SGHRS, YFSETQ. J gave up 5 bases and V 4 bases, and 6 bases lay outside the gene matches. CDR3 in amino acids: CASSNPTGGNEKLFF. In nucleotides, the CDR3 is TGCGCCAGCAGCAACCCGACAGGGGGGAATGAAAAACTGTTTTTT.

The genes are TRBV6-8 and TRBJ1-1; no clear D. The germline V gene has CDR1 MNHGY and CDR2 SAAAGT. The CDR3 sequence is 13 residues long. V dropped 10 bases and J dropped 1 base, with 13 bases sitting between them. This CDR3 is CAIRTTENTEAFF. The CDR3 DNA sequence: TGTGCCATCAGGACTACAGAGAACACTGAAGCTTTCTTT.

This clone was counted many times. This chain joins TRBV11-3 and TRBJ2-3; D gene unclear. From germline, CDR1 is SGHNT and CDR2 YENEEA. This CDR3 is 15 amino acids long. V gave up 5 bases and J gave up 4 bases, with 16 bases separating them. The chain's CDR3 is CASSNRGVNADTQYF. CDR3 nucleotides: TGTGCCAGCAGCAACAGAGGAGTTAACGCAGATACGCAGTATTTT.

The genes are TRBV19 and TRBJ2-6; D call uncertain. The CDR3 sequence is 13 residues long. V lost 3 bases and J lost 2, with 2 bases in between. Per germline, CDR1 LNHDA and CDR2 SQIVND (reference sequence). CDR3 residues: CASSITGANVLTF. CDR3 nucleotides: TGTGCCAGTAGTATTACTGGGGCCAACGTCCTGACTTTC.

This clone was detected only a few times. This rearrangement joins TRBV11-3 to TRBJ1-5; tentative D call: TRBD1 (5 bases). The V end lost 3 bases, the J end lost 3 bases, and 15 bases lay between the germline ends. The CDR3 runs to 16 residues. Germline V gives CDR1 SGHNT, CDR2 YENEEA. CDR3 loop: CASSFISRDANQPQHF. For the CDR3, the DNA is TGTGCCAGCAGCTTTATTAGCAGGGACGCCAATCAGCCCCAGCATTTT.